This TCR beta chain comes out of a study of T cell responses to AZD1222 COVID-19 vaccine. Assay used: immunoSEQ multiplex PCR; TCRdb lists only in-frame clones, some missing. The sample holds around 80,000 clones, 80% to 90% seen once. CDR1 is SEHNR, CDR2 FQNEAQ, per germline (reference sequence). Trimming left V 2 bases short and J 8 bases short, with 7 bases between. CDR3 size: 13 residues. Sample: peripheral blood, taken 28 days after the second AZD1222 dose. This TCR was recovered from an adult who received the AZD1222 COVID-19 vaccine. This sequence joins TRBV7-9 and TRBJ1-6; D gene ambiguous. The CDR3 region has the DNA TGTGCCAGCAGCTTATCCATTGATTCACCCCTCCACTTT. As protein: CASSLSIDSPLHF. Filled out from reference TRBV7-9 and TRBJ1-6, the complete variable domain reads DTGVSQNPRHKITKRGQNVTFRCDPISEHNRLYWYRQTLGQGPEFLTYFQNEAQLEKSRLLSDRFSAERPKGSFSTLEIQRTEQGDSAMYLCASSLSIDSPLHFGNGTRLTVT.